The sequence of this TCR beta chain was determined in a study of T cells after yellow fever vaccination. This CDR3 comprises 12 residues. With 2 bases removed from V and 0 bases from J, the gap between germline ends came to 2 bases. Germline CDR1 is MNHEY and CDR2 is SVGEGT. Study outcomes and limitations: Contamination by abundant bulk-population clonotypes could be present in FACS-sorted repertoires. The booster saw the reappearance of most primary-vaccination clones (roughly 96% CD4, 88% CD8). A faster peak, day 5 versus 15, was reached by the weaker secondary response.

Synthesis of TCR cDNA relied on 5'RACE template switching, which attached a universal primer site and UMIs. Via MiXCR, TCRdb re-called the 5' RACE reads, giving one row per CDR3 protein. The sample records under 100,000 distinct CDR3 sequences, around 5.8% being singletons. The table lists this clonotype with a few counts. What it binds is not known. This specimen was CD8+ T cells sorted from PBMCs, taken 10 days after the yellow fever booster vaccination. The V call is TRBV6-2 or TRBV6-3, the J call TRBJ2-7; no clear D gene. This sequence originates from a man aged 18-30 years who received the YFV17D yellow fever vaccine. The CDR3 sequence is CASSYSSYEQYF. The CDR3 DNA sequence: TGTGCCAGCAGTTACAGCTCCTACGAGCAGTACTTC.